This T cell receptor (beta chain) was recovered during a study of cytomegalovirus exposure and HLA in healthy donors (dated by TCRdb to 2016 to 2017). With regard to the full study: The 500 to 700 repertoires of the first cohort and the 120 validation repertoires were produced on the same platform, according to a later analysis. The study aimed to test whether cataloging public T cell receptors could reveal signatures of past pathogen exposure. Along with the roughly 670-subject first cohort, a separate validation cohort of over a hundred different subjects was used. To predict cytomegalovirus infection status, the study combined high-throughput TCR immunosequencing, statistical association of individual TCRs with disease status, and machine learning. Results the study describes overall, beyond this receptor: In a later analysis, TCRs clustered in the first cohort were found to also tend to co-occur in the 130 or so validation repertoires, with 94% of cluster scores above 0. The study gave a list of 150 to 200 TCR beta chains associated with cytomegalovirus. Most TCR sequences were observed very rarely across donors, whereas some public TCRs were present in many individuals. A later analysis had no HLA typing for the validation cohort, so co-occurrence there was scored across all 110 or so repertoires. A few of the identified cytomegalovirus-associated TCR beta chains were confirmed in vitro to be specific for cytomegalovirus antigens. The classifier was reported to diagnose cytomegalovirus status with high specificity and sensitivity in both the original and validation cohorts. According to the authors, the approach could potentially be generalized to other disease states and immunological phenotypes.

V is cut back by 0 bases and J by 9 bases, with 6 bases in the junction unmatched. The CDR3 numbers 14 residues from cysteine through phenylalanine. Just CDR3 DNA is preserved here, 42 bases in frame from base 1. The germline V gene specifies SGHRS as CDR1 and YFSETQ as CDR2. The library was generated by the immunoSEQ multiplex PCR assay. Turning to the authors' computational methods: A statistical classification framework was built for diagnosing cytomegalovirus status from the catalog of TCR beta chain sequences. What TCRdb holds here is the immuneACCESS table cut down to in-frame rearrangements. Part of the clones is not present; checked against another copy, under half of the missing clones reflect an unresolved V gene, and the others are unexplained. Clonal size and the V and J genes are those of that table, whereas D and trimming came from the DNA. Present in this sample are 210,000 or so clones, 85% to 90% of which were seen just once. The top ten hold just under 3% of the sample.

The donors belonged to the validation cohort of around 130 subjects, which was separate from the roughly 700-subject first cohort. Of note for this clone: The clone's antigen remains unknown. Base qualities are not recorded, but no much larger clone differs from it by a single base.

The rearrangement combines TRBV5-1 with TRBJ2-7, and TRBD1 matches 10 of the central bases. This clonotype originated in a woman aged 18-29 years in good health and CMV-seronegative. What was sequenced was PBMCs. The DNA is as follows: TGCGCCAGCAGCTTGGTAGGGACAGGGGCCGGGCAGTACTTC. Its amino acids are CASSLVGTGAGQYF.